The present T cell receptor beta chain was sequenced within a study of blood T cell repertoires in COVID-19. The CDR3 consists of 17 residues. V lost 1 base and J 2 bases, leaving 15 bases between the germline ends. CDR1 and CDR2 (germline): KGHSH, LQKENI. TCRdb keeps only in-frame clones here, not all; method: immunoSEQ multiplex PCR. The sample has around 60,000 clones, over 75% seen once. Specimen: peripheral blood. This sequence joins TRBV18 and TRBJ1-3, with a possible D match to TRBD1 (6 bases). This sequence originates from a human donor in a cohort sampled during active COVID-19. The CDR3 loop is CASSPQARGAAGNTIYF. CDR3 sequence (DNA): TGTGCCAGCTCACCACAGGCTCGGGGGGCTGCTGGAAACACCATATATTTT.